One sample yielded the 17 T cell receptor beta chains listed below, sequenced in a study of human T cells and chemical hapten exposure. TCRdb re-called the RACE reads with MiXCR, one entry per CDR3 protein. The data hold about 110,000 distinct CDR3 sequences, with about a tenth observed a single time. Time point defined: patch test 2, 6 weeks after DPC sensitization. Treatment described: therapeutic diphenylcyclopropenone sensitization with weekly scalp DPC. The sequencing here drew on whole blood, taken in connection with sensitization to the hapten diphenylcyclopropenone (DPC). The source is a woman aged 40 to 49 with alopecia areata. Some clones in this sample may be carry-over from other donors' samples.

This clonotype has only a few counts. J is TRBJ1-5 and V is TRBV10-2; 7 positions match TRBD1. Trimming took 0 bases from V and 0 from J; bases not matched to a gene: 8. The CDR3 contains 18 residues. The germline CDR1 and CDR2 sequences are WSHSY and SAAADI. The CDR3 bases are TGCGCCAGCAGTGAGTCTGGCCTTAACAGGGGTAGCAATCAGCCCCAGCATTTT. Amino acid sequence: CASSESGLNRGSNQPQHF.

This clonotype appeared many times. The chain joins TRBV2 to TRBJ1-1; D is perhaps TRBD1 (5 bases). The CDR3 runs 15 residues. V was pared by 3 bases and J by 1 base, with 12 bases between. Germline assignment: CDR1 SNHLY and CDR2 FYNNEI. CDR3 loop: CASSEEGLRNTEAFF. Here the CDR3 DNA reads TGTGCCAGCAGTGAGGAGGGGCTCCGGAACACTGAAGCTTTCTTT.

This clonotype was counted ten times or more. The CDR3 DNA reads TGCAGCGCCTTGGACGGGTCCTACGAGCAGTACTTC. Translated, it gives CSALDGSYEQYF. V gene TRBV29-1 combines with J gene TRBJ2-7; the D is unclear. V gave up 7 bases and J gave up 1 base, with 11 bases separating them. The CDR3 is made up of 12 amino acids. The germline gives CDR1 SQVTM, CDR2 ANQGSEA.

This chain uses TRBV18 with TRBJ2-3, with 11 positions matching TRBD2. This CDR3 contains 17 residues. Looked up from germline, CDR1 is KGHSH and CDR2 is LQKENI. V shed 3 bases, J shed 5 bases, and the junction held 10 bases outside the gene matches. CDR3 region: CASSPTSSGGRGDTQYF. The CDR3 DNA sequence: TGTGCCAGCTCACCTACTTCTAGCGGGGGGAGAGGAGATACGCAGTATTTT. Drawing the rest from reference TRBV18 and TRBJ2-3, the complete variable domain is NAGVMQNPRHLVRRRGQEARLRCSPMKGHSHVYWYRQLPEEGLKFMVYLQKENIIDESGMPKERFSAEFPKEGPSILRIQQVVRGDSAAYFCASSPTSSGGRGDTQYFGPGTRLTVL.

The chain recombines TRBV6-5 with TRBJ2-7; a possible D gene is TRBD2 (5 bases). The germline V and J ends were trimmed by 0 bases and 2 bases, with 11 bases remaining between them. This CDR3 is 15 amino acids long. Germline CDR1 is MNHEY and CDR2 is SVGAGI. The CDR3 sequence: CASSYSSGMAYEQYF. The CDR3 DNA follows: TGTGCCAGCAGTTACTCGTCGGGGATGGCCTACGAGCAGTACTTC.

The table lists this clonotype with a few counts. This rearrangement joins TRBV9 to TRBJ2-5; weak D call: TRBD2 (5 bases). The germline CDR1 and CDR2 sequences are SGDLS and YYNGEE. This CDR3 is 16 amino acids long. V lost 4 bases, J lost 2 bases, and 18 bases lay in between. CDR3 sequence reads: CASSPGAGGWQETQYF. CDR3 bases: TGTGCCAGCAGCCCGGGTGCGGGCGGGTGGCAAGAGACCCAGTACTTC.

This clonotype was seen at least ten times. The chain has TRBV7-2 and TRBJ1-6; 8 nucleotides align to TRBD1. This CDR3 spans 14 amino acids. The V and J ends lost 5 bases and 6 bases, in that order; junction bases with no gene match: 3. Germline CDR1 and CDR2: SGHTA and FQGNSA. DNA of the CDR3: TGTGCCAGCAGCCCAGGGGGCCCTAATTCACCCCTCCACTTT. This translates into CASSPGGPNSPLHF.

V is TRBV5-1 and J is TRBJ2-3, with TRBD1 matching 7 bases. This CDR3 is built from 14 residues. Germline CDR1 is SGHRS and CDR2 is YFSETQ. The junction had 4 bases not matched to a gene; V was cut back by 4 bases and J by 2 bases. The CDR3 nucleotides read TGCGCCAGCAGCGTTGACAGGGTCACAGATACGCAGTATTTT. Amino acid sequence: CASSVDRVTDTQYF.

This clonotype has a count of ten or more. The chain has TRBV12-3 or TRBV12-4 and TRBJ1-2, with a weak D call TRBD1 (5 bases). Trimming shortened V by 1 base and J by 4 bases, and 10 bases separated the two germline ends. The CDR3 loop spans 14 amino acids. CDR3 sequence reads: CASSLVGVPYGYTF. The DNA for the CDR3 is TGTGCCAGCAGTTTAGTGGGGGTTCCCTATGGCTACACCTTC.

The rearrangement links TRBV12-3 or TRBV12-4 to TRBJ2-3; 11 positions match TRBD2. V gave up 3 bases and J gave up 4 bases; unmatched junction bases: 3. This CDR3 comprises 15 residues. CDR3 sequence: CASSFSGGAADTQYF. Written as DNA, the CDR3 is TGTGCCAGCAGTTTTAGCGGGGGGGCAGCAGATACGCAGTATTTT.

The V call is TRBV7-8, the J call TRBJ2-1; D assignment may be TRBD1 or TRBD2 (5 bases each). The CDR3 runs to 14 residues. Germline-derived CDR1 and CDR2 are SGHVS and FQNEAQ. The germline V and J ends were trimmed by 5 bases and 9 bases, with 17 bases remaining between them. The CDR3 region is CASSRDALRGEQFF. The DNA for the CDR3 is TGTGCCAGCAGCCGGGACGCGTTAAGAGGTGAGCAGTTCTTC.

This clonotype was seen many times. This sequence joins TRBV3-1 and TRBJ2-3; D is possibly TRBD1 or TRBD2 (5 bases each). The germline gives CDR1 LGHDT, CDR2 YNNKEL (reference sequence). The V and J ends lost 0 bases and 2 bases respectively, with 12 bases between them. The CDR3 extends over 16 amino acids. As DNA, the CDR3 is TGTGCCAGCAGCCAAGATATTGGGGGAATCACAGATACGCAGTATTTT. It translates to CASSQDIGGITDTQYF.

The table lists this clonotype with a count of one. The CDR3 DNA is TGTGCCAGCAGTTTAAGTCCAGGGGCCTCCTACGAGCAGTACTTC. Amino acid sequence: CASSLSPGASYEQYF. The chain recombines TRBV12-3 or TRBV12-4 with TRBJ2-7; D is perhaps TRBD1 (6 bases). The CDR3 contains 15 residues. Between the trimmed V and J ends, which lost 2 bases and 0 bases, there was a span of 11 bases.

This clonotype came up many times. The CDR3 DNA follows: TGCAGCGTGAAGCGGGGTAGCTCCTACAATGAGCAGTTCTTC. Protein sequence: CSVKRGSSYNEQFF. The chain links TRBV29-1 to TRBJ2-1; 7 positions agree with TRBD2. V was clipped by 6 bases and J by 0 bases; unmatched bases: 5. The CDR3 totals 14 residues. Germline CDR1 is SQVTM and CDR2 is ANQGSEA.

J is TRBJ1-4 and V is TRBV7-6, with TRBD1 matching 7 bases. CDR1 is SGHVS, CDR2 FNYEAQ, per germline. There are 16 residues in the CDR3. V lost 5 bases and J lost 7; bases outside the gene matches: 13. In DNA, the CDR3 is TGTGCCAGCAGCCATGGACGGGCAGGGGGGTTTGAAAAACTGTTTTTT. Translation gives CASSHGRAGGFEKLFF. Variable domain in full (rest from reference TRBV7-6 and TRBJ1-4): GAGVSQSPRYKVTKRGQDVALRCDPISGHVSLYWYRQALGQGPEFLTYFNYEAQQDKSGLPNDRFSAERPEGSISTLTIQRTEQRDSAMYRCASSHGRAGGFEKLFFGSGTQLSVL.

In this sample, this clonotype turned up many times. The CDR3 DNA is TGTGCCAGCAGCCCCCTGTCGGGACGGCAAGAGACCCAGTACTTC. This translates into CASSPLSGRQETQYF. The chain carries TRBV4-2 and TRBJ2-5; D tentatively reads TRBD1 or TRBD2 (5 bases each). This CDR3 is 15 amino acids long. Trimming cost V 4 bases and J 2 bases, with 14 bases left between them. The germline gives CDR1 LGHNA, CDR2 YNFKEQ.

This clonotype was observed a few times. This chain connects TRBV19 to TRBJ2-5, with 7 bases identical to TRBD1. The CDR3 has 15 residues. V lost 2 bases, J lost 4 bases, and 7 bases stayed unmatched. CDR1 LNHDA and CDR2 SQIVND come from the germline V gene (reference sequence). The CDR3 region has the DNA TGTGCCAGTAGTATAAGCTACAGGGGCGGAGAGACCCAGTACTTC. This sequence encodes CASSISYRGGETQYF. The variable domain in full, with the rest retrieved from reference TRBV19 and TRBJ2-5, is DGGITQSPKYLFRKEGQNVTLSCEQNLNHDAMYWYRQDPGQGLRLIYYSQIVNDFQKGDIAEGYSVSREKKESFPLTVTSAQKNPTAFYLCASSISYRGGETQYFGPGTRLLVL.